The next 14 T cell receptor beta chains were all read from a single sample in a study of T cells in narcolepsy. Profiling relied on immunoSEQ multiplex PCR, and the TCRdb table lists in-frame clones only, not all of them. The repertoire holds 15,000 to 20,000 clones, with about nine tenths as singletons. The sequencing input was memory (CD45RA-) CD4+ T cells from blood. Source of these receptors: a human donor in good health.

The chain links TRBV30 to TRBJ1-5, with TRBD1 as a possible D gene (6 bases). Germline CDR1 GTSNPN, CDR2 SVGIG (reference sequence). V was trimmed by 2 bases and J by 3 bases, leaving 8 bases between them. This CDR3 has 13 residues. The CDR3 DNA reads TGTGCCTGGAGTCCAGGGGTCAATCAGCCCCAGCATTTT. Translating gives CAWSPGVNQPQHF.

The J gene is TRBJ2-1, the V gene TRBV11-3; D may be TRBD2 (5 bases). Trimming removed 0 bases from V and 0 bases from J, with 9 bases in between. The CDR3 is 16 residues long. CDR1 and CDR2 from the germline V gene are SGHNT and YENEEA. In DNA, the CDR3 is TGTGCCAGCAGCTTAGAGGGCGGGCTCTCCTACAATGAGCAGTTCTTC. This encodes CASSLEGGLSYNEQFF.

The rearrangement joins TRBV29-1 to TRBJ1-2; TRBD1 aligns across 7 bases. The germline V gene has CDR1 SQVTM and CDR2 ANQGSEA. The CDR3 spans 14 residues. Unmatched junction bases numbered 9, after V lost 4 bases and J lost 4 bases. DNA for the CDR3: TGCAGCGTTGGTAAGGGGGCGAGCAGCTATGGCTACACCTTC. Protein product: CSVGKGASSYGYTF.

The chain employs TRBV14 and TRBJ1-5, with 8 bases aligning to TRBD1. This CDR3 spans 15 amino acids. Germline V gene data show CDR1 as SGHDN and CDR2 as FVKESK. Trimming at V came to 1 base and at J to 3 bases, leaving 2 bases not matched to a gene. CDR3: CASSQGTGPNQPQHF. CDR3 DNA: TGTGCCAGCAGCCAAGGGACAGGGCCCAATCAGCCCCAGCATTTT.

The genes are TRBV7-2 and TRBJ2-1; no clear D. The CDR3 extends over 15 amino acids. CDR1 is SGHTA, CDR2 FQGNSA, per germline. V lost 5 bases and J lost 6, with 17 bases in between. The CDR3 is CASSQPGLIRNEQFF. CDR3 in DNA: TGTGCCAGCAGCCAACCCGGGCTAATACGCAATGAGCAGTTCTTC.

This clone was observed once. The rearrangement links TRBV7-9 to TRBJ2-5, with 9 bases fitting TRBD2. The DNA matches TRBJ2-7 better at its end, which makes the J call doubtful. Germline V gene lookup returns CDR1 SEHNR and CDR2 FQNEAQ (reference sequence). This CDR3 contains 15 residues. CDR3 DNA sequence: TGTGCCAGCAGCTTAGACCTAGCGGGATTCTCCGAGCAGTACTTC. It translates to CASSLDLAGFSEQYF.

The chain employs TRBV27 and TRBJ2-7; unclear D gene. CDR3 length: 13 amino acids. Germline V gene lookup returns CDR1 MNHEY and CDR2 SMNVEV (reference sequence). V shed 0 bases and J shed 1 base, with 4 bases lying between them. The CDR3: CASSLSVSYEQYF. The CDR3 coding sequence is TGTGCCAGCAGTTTATCCGTATCCTACGAGCAGTACTTC.

A note on this clone: In the same sample, other DNA sequences code for this CDR3. The chain recombines TRBV4-1 with TRBJ1-5; no clear D. V gave up 1 base and J gave up 1 base, with 11 bases separating them. The CDR3 runs 16 residues. Germline V gene sequence: CDR1 MGHRA, CDR2 YSYEKL. CDR3 sequence: CASSQVPGRSNQPQHF. CDR3 nucleotide sequence: TGCGCCAGCAGCCAAGTGCCGGGTAGGAGCAATCAGCCCCAGCATTTT.

This chain uses TRBV6-1 with TRBJ1-5; 11 nucleotides agree with TRBD1. Germline CDR1 MNHNS, CDR2 SASEGT. V shed 7 bases and J 6 bases; nucleotides not matched to a gene: 8. The CDR3 is made up of 15 amino acids. CDR3 residues: CASKWTGGAFQPQHF. CDR3 in DNA: TGTGCCAGCAAATGGACAGGGGGCGCGTTTCAGCCCCAGCATTTT.

The V and J genes are TRBV5-4 and TRBJ1-2; D may be TRBD1 (5 bases). The V end was cut by 4 bases, the J end by 4 bases, with 17 bases between. Per germline, CDR1 SGHNT and CDR2 YYREEE (reference sequence). This CDR3 region has 15 residues. Written as DNA, the CDR3 is TGTGCCAGCAGCCCCAGCGATTGGAGGGGCTATGGCTACACCTTC. As protein: CASSPSDWRGYGYTF.

V usage is TRBV9 and J usage is TRBJ1-2, with D hard to call. The V gene's germline CDR1 is SGDLS and CDR2 YYNGEE. V was trimmed by 0 bases and J by 4 bases, leaving 13 bases between them. The CDR3 sequence is 15 residues long. The CDR3 bases are TGTGCCAGCAGCGTAGACGTCGGCAGCTCCTATGGCTACACCTTC. Translating it yields CASSVDVGSSYGYTF.

The rearrangement links TRBV7-9 to TRBJ1-6; TRBD1 aligns across 8 bases. CDR3 length equals 16 residues. Trimming at V came to 0 bases and at J to 10 bases, leaving 8 bases not matched to a gene. Germline assignment: CDR1 SEHNR and CDR2 FQNEAQ (reference sequence). The DNA for the CDR3 is TGTGCCAGCAGCTTAGCGGGGGGACAGGAGTACTCACCCCTCCACTTT. Protein sequence: CASSLAGGQEYSPLHF.

The J gene is TRBJ2-3, the V gene TRBV6-1; tentatively, D is TRBD2 (6 bases). Trimming removed 4 bases at V and 3 bases at J, with 17 bases between. Germline V gene sequence: CDR1 MNHNS, CDR2 SASEGT. The CDR3 is 16 residues long. The CDR3 DNA reads as TGTGCCAGCAGTGCGTCTGGAGGGCGGTCGACAGATACGCAGTATTTT. Translation: CASSASGGRSTDTQYF.

This chain uses TRBV5-1 with TRBJ2-1; unclear D gene. This CDR3 has 14 amino acids. Germline V CDR1 and CDR2: SGHRS, YFSETQ. Trimming removed 4 bases from V and 0 bases from J, with 8 bases in between. CDR3 bases: TGCGCCAGCAGCGTCCAGAGCTCCTACAATGAGCAGTTCTTC. Translation: CASSVQSSYNEQFF.